This T cell receptor beta chain derives from a study of cytomegalovirus exposure and HLA in healthy donors. CDR1 and CDR2 from the germline V gene are MGHDK and SYGVNS. The CDR3 sequence is 12 residues long. With 8 bases removed from V and 4 bases from J, the gap between germline ends came to 12 bases. With 60 Vbeta and 13 Jbeta primers, the PCR was carried out. The data were produced by immunoSEQ multiplex PCR, yet TCRdb's version contains in-frame clones alone and is incomplete. The sample carries 100,000 to 150,000 clones, more than 65% recorded once. The V and J genes are TRBV25-1 and TRBJ2-7; possible D gene TRBD2, 5 bases. Sequencing input: PBMCs. The TCR sequence derives from a woman between 18 and 29 years old in good health and CMV-seropositive. CDR3 loop: CASGEGKYEQYF. CDR3 nucleotide sequence: TGTGCCAGCGGAGAGGGAAAATACGAGCAGTACTTC.